This T cell receptor (beta chain) was captured in a study of response to subunit inactivated influenza vaccine. TCRdb used MiXCR to reprocess the RT-PCR reads, holding one entry per CDR3 protein. The sample carries roughly 550,000 distinct CDR3 sequences, under 30% recorded once. From germline, CDR1 is SQVTM and CDR2 ANQGSEA. This CDR3 comprises 13 residues. V dropped 8 bases and J dropped 8; count of bases not matched to a gene: 10. Separately, the same data were catalogued under a study of T cells expressing NK-cell markers. That study adds: TCR beta cDNA was generated via 5'RACE template switching incorporating UMIs.

The V call is TRBV29-1, the J call TRBJ2-1, with TRBD2 matching over 9 bases. The receptor comes from a man aged 50 to 59 who received an inactivated influenza vaccine. Here the sequenced sample was CD4+ T cells sorted from PBMCs, taken roughly 13 days after vaccination. In DNA, the CDR3 is TGCAGCCCGATAGCGGGAGAAGGGCATGAGCAGTTCTTC. The encoded protein is CSPIAGEGHEQFF.